These 9 T cell receptor beta chains were sequenced from one sample in a study of T cells in Graves' hyperthyroidism and ophthalmopathy. The TCR beta CDR3 regions underwent amplification using RNA transcripts as the source. Carried out on the TCR CDR3, a first-round RT-PCR used the HTBI primer set. TCRdb called the multiplex PCR reads again in MiXCR, with one record for every CDR3 protein. The sample has about 520,000 distinct CDR3 sequences; around 22% are singletons. Sequenced: blood. The receptor set was obtained from a woman under 40 with Graves' ophthalmopathy.

The sample holds a few counts of this clonotype. The rearrangement joins TRBV11-2 to TRBJ2-2; no firm D call. The germline V and J ends were trimmed by 5 bases and 6 bases, with 10 bases remaining between them. Looked up from germline, CDR1 is SGHAT and CDR2 is FQNNGV. CDR3 length: 13 residues. CDR3 in DNA: TGTGCCAGCAGCGTTGAATACGCCGGGGAGCTGTTTTTT. Its protein product is CASSVEYAGELFF.

The rearrangement links TRBV9 to TRBJ1-5; no clear D. Germline values: CDR1 SGDLS, CDR2 YYNGEE. Trimming pared 0 bases from V and 3 bases from J, leaving 10 bases between. CDR3 length: 15 residues. The CDR3 sequence: CASSVEGTPNQPQHF. The CDR3 nucleotides are TGTGCCAGCAGCGTAGAGGGCACCCCCAATCAGCCCCAGCATTTT.

This clonotype was counted at least ten times. The chain uses TRBV20-1 and TRBJ1-5, with TRBD1 identical over 9 bases. V was pared by 0 bases and J by 1 base, with 22 bases of the junction left unmatched. Per the germline V gene, CDR1 is DFQATT and CDR2 is SNEGSKA (reference sequence). The length of the CDR3 is 22 residues. The CDR3 bases are TGCAGTGCTAGAGAATTCGATCGGGGATGGGGACAGGGAGTGGCGAGCAATCAGCCCCAGCATTTT. Protein: CSAREFDRGWGQGVASNQPQHF.

The gene calls are TRBV12-3 or TRBV12-4 and TRBJ1-1, with D maybe TRBD1 (5 bases). V was clipped by 6 bases and J by 5 bases, with 19 bases between them. The CDR3 is 15 residues long. DNA for the CDR3: TGTGCCAGCAGCCCAAGGGGTGGGGGGTTAACTGAAGCTTTCTTT. It codes for CASSPRGGGLTEAFF.

This clonotype was detected ten times or more. The chain couples TRBV27 to TRBJ1-2; D is possibly TRBD1 (5 bases). Per germline, CDR1 MNHEY and CDR2 SMNVEV (reference sequence). This CDR3 contains 15 residues. The V end lost 3 bases, the J end lost 1 base, and 12 bases lay between the germline ends. The CDR3 sequence: CASSFGGVSNYGYTF. The CDR3 nucleotides read TGTGCCAGCAGTTTTGGAGGGGTCAGTAACTATGGCTACACCTTC.

This clonotype came up many times. Here the CDR3 DNA reads TGCAGCGTTCTGAGACAGGGGGCAAGTGGCTACACCTTC. It is translated as CSVLRQGASGYTF. The chain joins TRBV29-1 to TRBJ1-2, with 10 bases matching TRBD1. Per germline, CDR1 SQVTM and CDR2 ANQGSEA. The CDR3 runs to 13 residues. Trimming removed 5 bases from V and 7 bases from J; junction bases left unmatched: 7.

The rearrangement links TRBV10-3 to TRBJ2-7, with 14 bases aligning to TRBD2. V shed 2 bases and J 6 bases; nucleotides not matched to a gene: 12. Germline loops: CDR1 ENHRY, CDR2 SYGVKD. The CDR3 consists of 18 residues. Written as DNA, the CDR3 is TGTGCCATCAGTGAGCCCTCCGAATATGGGACTAGCGGGAGCGAGCAGTACTTC. This encodes CAISEPSEYGTSGSEQYF.

This clonotype was seen many times. The junction departs from germline at one end; a sequencing error may be responsible. The chain is built from TRBV7-7 and TRBJ1-2; D is ambiguous. This CDR3 has 14 residues. Looked up from germline, CDR1 is SSHAT and CDR2 is FNYEAQ (reference sequence). This CDR3 reads CASSPRPGIYGYTF. CDR3 nucleotides: TGTGCTAGCAGCCCACGTCCCGGGATTTATGGCTACACCTTC.

Ten or more counts support this clonotype. The DNA of the CDR3 is TGTGCCAGCAGCTTAAATTCCGGCGGAGAGACCCAGTACTTC. Translating gives CASSLNSGGETQYF. The chain carries TRBV7-9 and TRBJ2-5; D is unresolved. Germline values: CDR1 SEHNR, CDR2 FQNEAQ (reference sequence). V was clipped by 2 bases and J by 4 bases, with 11 bases between them. There are 14 residues in the CDR3.